This TCR beta chain came from a study of CD8+ T cells in alopecia areata. Regarding the study as a whole: Scalp samples also yield sequences of resident alphabeta T cells from normal skin.

This clone is a singleton in its sample. What it binds is not known. In each case, RNA was isolated and then reverse transcribed into cDNA as the sequencing template. Data came from immunoSEQ multiplex PCR; TCRdb stores just in-frame clones and leaves some out. This repertoire shows over 150,000 clones, roughly 56% found once; its top ten account for around 5%. This CDR3 region has 16 residues. The germline V gene has CDR1 SGHDT and CDR2 YYEEEE. Trimming removed 0 bases at V and 5 bases at J, with 15 bases between. This rearrangement joins TRBV5-6 to TRBJ2-1; a possible D gene is TRBD2 (7 bases). What was sequenced was CD8+ T cells sorted from blood. This receptor was taken from a human donor in good health. DNA for the CDR3: TGTGCCAGCAGCTTGGCCGGCGGGGGCCTTAACAATGAGCAGTTCTTC. Its protein is CASSLAGGGLNNEQFF.